This TCR beta chain was observed in a study of T cell responses to AZD1222 COVID-19 vaccine. Whole-study context: Second doses at about 4 or about 12 weeks were pooled.

Trimming removed 1 base from V and 6 bases from J, with 6 bases in between. Germline values: CDR1 SEHNR, CDR2 FQNEAQ (reference sequence). The CDR3 is made up of 13 amino acids. As regards this clone: Antigen specificity is unknown.

The study, taken as a whole, reports: The donor group comprised mostly white British people and more females; the analysis possibly underestimated clonal diversity. Close to half of all spike-specific TCRs reportedly target regions of the variants that are unmutated. Regions 160-218 and 743-854 held dominance among vaccine-associated CD4 TCRs, which spanned spike.

This table comes from immunoSEQ multiplex PCR, and its TCRdb copy is limited to in-frame clones, with some not included. The top ten hold over 2.5% of the sample, which has approximately 140,000 clones, roughly 90% seen once. The sequencing used peripheral blood, collected on day 0 of AZD1222 vaccination. The TCR sequence derives from an adult in good health. This chain connects TRBV7-9 to TRBJ2-2; unclear D gene. CDR3 residues: CASSLEQPGELFF. CDR3 bases: TGTGCCAGCAGCTTAGAGCAGCCCGGGGAGCTGTTTTTT.